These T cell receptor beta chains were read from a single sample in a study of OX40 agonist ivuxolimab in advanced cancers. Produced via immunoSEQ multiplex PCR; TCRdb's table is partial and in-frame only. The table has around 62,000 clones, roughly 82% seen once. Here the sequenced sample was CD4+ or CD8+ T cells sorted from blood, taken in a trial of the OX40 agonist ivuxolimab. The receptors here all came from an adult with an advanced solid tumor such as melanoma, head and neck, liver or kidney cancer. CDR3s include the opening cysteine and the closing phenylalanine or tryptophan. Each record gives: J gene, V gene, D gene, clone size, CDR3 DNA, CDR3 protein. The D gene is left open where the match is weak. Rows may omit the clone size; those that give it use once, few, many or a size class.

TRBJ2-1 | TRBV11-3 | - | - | TGTGCCAGCAGCTTAGATAACCAGCCCAATGAGCAGTTCTTC | CASSLDNQPNEQFF
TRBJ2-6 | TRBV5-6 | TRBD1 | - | TGTGCCAGCAGCAAGGGGGCCCAAATCTCTGGGGCCAACGTCCTGACTTTC | CASSKGAQISGANVLTF
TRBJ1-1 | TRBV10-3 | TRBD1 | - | TGTGCCACCCAAGCGGGGGGACAGGGGAACACTGAAGCTTTCTTT | CATQAGGQGNTEAFF
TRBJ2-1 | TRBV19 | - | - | TGTGCCAGTAGTATTAGCGGAAGCTCCTACAATGAGCAGTTCTTC | CASSISGSSYNEQFF
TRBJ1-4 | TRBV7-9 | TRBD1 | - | TGTGCCAGCAGCCACTGGGCCGGGGCTCAGGGGGCTAATGAAAAACTGTTTTTT | CASSHWAGAQGANEKLFF
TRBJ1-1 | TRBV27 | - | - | TGTGCCAGCAGTCCGGGCCCCCGTGGGACTGAAGCTTTCTTT | CASSPGPRGTEAFF
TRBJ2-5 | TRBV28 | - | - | TGTGCCAGCAGTTCGGATGGGTGGCGGGAACAAGAGACCCAGTACTTC | CASSSDGWREQETQYF
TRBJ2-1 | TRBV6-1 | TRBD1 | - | TGTGCCAGCAGTAGGGGACAGGGAGGGATCGATGAGCAGTTCTTC | CASSRGQGGIDEQFF
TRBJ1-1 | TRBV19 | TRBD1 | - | TGTGCCAGTAGGCCCACAGGGGAAACTGAAGCTTTCTTT | CASRPTGETEAFF
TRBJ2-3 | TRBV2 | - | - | TGTGCCAGCAAAGACGTCCGGGCCCTTGGCACAGATACGCAGTATTTT | CASKDVRALGTDTQYF
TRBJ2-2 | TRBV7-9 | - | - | TGTGCCAGCAGCTTGGTGCAGGGGAGGAGCACCGGGGAGCTGTTTTTT | CASSLVQGRSTGELFF
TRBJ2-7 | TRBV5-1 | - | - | TGCGCCAGCAGCTTGGCCTACGAGCAGTACTTC | CASSLAYEQYF
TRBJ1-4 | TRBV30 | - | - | TGTGCCTGGAGCAACACCCGCATTACCAGGAGGACTTCAACTAATGAAAAACTGTTTTTT | CAWSNTRITRRTSTNEKLFF
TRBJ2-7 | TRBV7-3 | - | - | TGTGCCAGCAGCGTCTCGGAGAGCTCCTACGAGCAGTACTTC | CASSVSESSYEQYF
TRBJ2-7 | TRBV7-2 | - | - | TGTGCCAGCAGCTTATCCCATTCTCGAGAGCAGTACTTC | CASSLSHSREQYF
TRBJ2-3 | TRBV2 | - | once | TGTGCCAGCAGTCTCCGGGACGGAGACACAGATACGCAGTATTTT | CASSLRDGDTDTQYF
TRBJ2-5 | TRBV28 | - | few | TGTGCCAGCGGTTCAGTCCAAGAGACCCAGTACTTC | CASGSVQETQYF
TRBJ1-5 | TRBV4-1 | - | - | TGCGCCAGCAGCCAAGATCTGGCAGTTTATAGCAATCAGCCCCAGCATTTT | CASSQDLAVYSNQPQHF
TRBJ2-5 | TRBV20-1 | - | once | TGCAGTGCTAGAGGAGGCGAGACCCAGTACTTC | CSARGGETQYF
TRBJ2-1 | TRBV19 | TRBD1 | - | TGTGCCAGTATCAGTCGTGGGACAGGGAACAATGAGCAGTTCTTC | CASISRGTGNNEQFF
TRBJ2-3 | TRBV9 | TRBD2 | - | TGTGCCAGCAGCGCCTCTGGGCGGGAGGGGTTTGTGAGTACGCAGTATTTT | CASSASGREGFVSTQYF
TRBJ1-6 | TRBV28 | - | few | TGTGCCAGCAGCCCTCCTATCCCTCGGGACAATAATTCACCCCTCCACTTT | CASSPPIPRDNNSPLHF
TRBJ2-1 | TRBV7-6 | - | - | TGTGCCAGCAGCTGGGGGCCGGGAGATAATGAGCAGTTCTTC | CASSWGPGDNEQFF
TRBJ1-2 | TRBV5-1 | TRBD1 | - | TGCGCCAGCCGGACAGGGACTTTCTATGGCTACACCTTC | CASRTGTFYGYTF
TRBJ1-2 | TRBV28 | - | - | TGTGCCAGCAGGGGAGGGGCCGAAGCTAACTATGGCTACACCTTC | CASRGGAEANYGYTF
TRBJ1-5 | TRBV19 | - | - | TGTGCCAGTAGTCTCCGCTTTTATGGCAATCAGCCCCAGCATTTT | CASSLRFYGNQPQHF
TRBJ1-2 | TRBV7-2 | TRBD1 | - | TGTGCCAGCAGCCTCCGACAGGGATATCTGAATGGCTACACCTTC | CASSLRQGYLNGYTF
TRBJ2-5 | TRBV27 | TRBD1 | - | TGTGCCAGCACCCATGTAGGACAGGGGGCTCGAGAGACCCAGTACTTC | CASTHVGQGARETQYF
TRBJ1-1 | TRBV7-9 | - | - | TGTGCCAGCAGCTTAATCCTGTTGAACACTGAAGCTTTCTTT | CASSLILLNTEAFF
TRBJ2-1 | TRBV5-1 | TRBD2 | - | TGCGCCAGCCAGATGACTAGCGGGAGGGTAGATGAGCAGTTCTTC | CASQMTSGRVDEQFF
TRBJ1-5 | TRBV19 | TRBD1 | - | TGTGCCAGTAGCTCCCTGGGGACAGGGGAGATTCAGCCCCAGCATTTT | CASSSLGTGEIQPQHF
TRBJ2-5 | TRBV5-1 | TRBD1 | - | TGCGCCAGCAGCTTGGGGGCCAGGACAGGACTCTCAGAGACCCAGTACTTC | CASSLGARTGLSETQYF
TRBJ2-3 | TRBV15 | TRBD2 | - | TGTGCCACCAGCACCCCGATAGCGGGAGAGGTCGCAGATACGCAGTATTTT | CATSTPIAGEVADTQYF
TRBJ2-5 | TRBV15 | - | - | TGTGCCACCAGCAGAGATCATGTCGCAGGGAGGGAGACCCAGTACTTC | CATSRDHVAGRETQYF
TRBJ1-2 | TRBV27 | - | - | TGTGCCAGCAGTTTAGATGGTACCTATGGCTACACCTTC | CASSLDGTYGYTF
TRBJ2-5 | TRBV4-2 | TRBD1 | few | TGTGCCAGCAGCTCAGACGAAGACAGGGAACGGGAGACCCAGTACTTC | CASSSDEDRERETQYF
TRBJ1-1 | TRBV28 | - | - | TGTGCCAGCATTAATCCAGCTAGGACTGAAGCTTTCTTT | CASINPARTEAFF
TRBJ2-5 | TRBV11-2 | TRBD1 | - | TGTGCCAGCAGCTTAGCGGCAGGGGGCAGGGGGGAGACCCAGTACTTC | CASSLAAGGRGETQYF
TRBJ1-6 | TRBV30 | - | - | TGTGCCTGGAGTCCCCACAATTCACCCCTCCACTTT | CAWSPHNSPLHF
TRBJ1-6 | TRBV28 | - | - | TGTGCCAGTGTCGGGACAATTAATTCACCCCTCCACTTT | CASVGTINSPLHF
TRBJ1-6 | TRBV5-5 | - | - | TGTGCCAGCAGCCCTTATGTCACACCAGGTTCTTCACCCCTCCACTTT | CASSPYVTPGSSPLHF
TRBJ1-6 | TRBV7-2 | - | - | TGTGCCAGCAGCTTAGCGCCAGGAAGGCCCCTCCACTTT | CASSLAPGRPLHF
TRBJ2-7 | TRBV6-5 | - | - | TGTGCCAGCAGCCCGACAACCCTCTACGAGCAGTACTTC | CASSPTTLYEQYF
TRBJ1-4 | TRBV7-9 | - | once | TGTGCCAGCAAAGGGGTCGGTGAAAAACTGTTTTTT | CASKGVGEKLFF
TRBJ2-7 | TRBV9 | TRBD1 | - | TGTGCCAGCAGCGTAACCGGGACAGGTTTCTACGAGCAGTACTTC | CASSVTGTGFYEQYF
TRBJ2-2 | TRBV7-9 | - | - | TGTGCCAGCAGTTCACCTGTCACCGGGGAGCTGTTTTTT | CASSSPVTGELFF
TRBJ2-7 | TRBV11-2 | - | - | TGTGCCAGCAGCTTGGCGGGGCCCCAAAGCTCCTACGAGCAGTACTTC | CASSLAGPQSSYEQYF
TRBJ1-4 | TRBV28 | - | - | TGTGCCAGCAGATTAGAGGACTCAACTAATGAAAAACTGTTTTTT | CASRLEDSTNEKLFF
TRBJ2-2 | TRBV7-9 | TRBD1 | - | TGTGCCAGCAGAACTCAAACAGGGGGCACCGGGGAGCTGTTTTTT | CASRTQTGGTGELFF
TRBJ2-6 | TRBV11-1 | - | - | TGTGCCAGCAGCTTAGGGGCTGGGGCCAACGTCCTGACTTTC | CASSLGAGANVLTF
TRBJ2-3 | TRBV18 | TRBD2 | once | TGTGCCAGCTCACCGGCCGGGGGGGTAAATACGCAGTATTTT | CASSPAGGVNTQYF
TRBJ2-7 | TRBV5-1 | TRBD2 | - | TGCGCCAGCAGCTTGGCCTCGACTAGCGCTACCTACGAGCAGTACTTC | CASSLASTSATYEQYF
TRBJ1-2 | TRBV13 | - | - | TGTGCCAGCAGCCGAGGACAGTCAACACCAATCGAACCAGGCTACACCTTC | CASSRGQSTPIEPGYTF
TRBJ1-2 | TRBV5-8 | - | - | TGTGCCAGCAGCACCGTGCGGCAGAACTATGGCTACACCTTC | CASSTVRQNYGYTF